These 28 T cell receptor beta chains were sequenced from one sample in a study of T-cell reconstitution after alpha-beta-depleted transplantation in children. Molecular barcoding with unique molecular identifiers was used for the TCRbeta library. MiXCR was run by TCRdb on the PCR reads, yielding one entry per CDR3 protein. The sample records around 300,000 distinct CDR3 sequences, roughly a tenth being singletons. The specimen was PBMCs, collected before TCRalphabeta/CD19-depleted stem cell transplant. All receptors come from a boy under two years old with acute myeloid leukemia, due to receive a stem cell transplant.

This clonotype turned up a few times. V and J are TRBV12-3 or TRBV12-4 and TRBJ2-3, with 7 bases aligning to TRBD2. The CDR3 loop spans 14 amino acids. Trimming at V came to 7 bases and at J to 4 bases, leaving 8 bases not matched to a gene. The CDR3 here is CASTSGIRPDTQYF. CDR3 in DNA: TGTGCCAGCACCAGCGGGATAAGGCCAGATACGCAGTATTTT.

A remark on this clonotype: A much larger clone differs by one base, so this may be a read error. The chain joins TRBV7-9 to TRBJ1-1, with no clear D. The ends were cut back, 1 base at V and 1 base at J, with 13 bases in the middle. Germline CDR1 and CDR2: SEHNR and FQNEAQ (reference sequence). This CDR3 has 16 amino acids. Here the CDR3 reads CASSLDSQVTNTEAFF. DNA for the CDR3: TGTGCCAGCAGCTTAGATTCCCAGGTGACGAACACTGAAGCTTTCTTT. Together with reference TRBV7-9 and TRBJ1-1, the CDR3 gives the full variable domain: DTGVSQNPRHKITKRGQNVTFRCDPISEHNRLYWYRQTLGQGPEFLTYFQNEAQLEKSRLLSDRFSAERPKGSFSTLEIQRTEQGDSAMYLCASSLDSQVTNTEAFFGQGTRLTVV.

The sample holds a few counts of this clonotype. This chain links TRBV18 with TRBJ2-4; no reliable D call. The CDR3 totals 15 residues. In germline, CDR1 is KGHSH, CDR2 LQKENI. Trimming took off 3 bases at V and 1 base at J, with 10 bases between the two ends. The CDR3 bases are TGTGCCAGCTCACCTAGCTTCTCGGCCAAAAACATTCAGTACTTC. Protein sequence: CASSPSFSAKNIQYF.

This clonotype was seen at least ten times. The rearrangement uses TRBV9 and TRBJ2-5; 12 nucleotides line up with TRBD2. Trimming cost V 0 bases and J 5 bases; bases outside gene matches: 2. This CDR3 spans 15 amino acids. The V gene's germline CDR1 is SGDLS and CDR2 YYNGEE. This chain's CDR3 is CASSVELAGGETQYF. CDR3 nucleotides: TGTGCCAGCAGCGTAGAACTAGCGGGGGGTGAGACCCAGTACTTC.

This clonotype was seen a few times. This chain joins TRBV19 and TRBJ2-1; D assignment may be TRBD1 or TRBD2 (5 bases each). Germline V gene data show CDR1 as LNHDA and CDR2 as SQIVND (reference sequence). This CDR3 is 16 amino acids long. V was clipped by 8 bases and J by 7 bases, with 24 bases between them. For the CDR3, the DNA is TGTGCCAGTCGAAAGGGACCCTCATTAGTTGCTAATGAGCAGTTCTTC. Its translation is CASRKGPSLVANEQFF.

The chain uses TRBV11-2 and TRBJ2-6; 10 bases are shared with TRBD1. Trimming cost V 3 bases and J 0 bases; bases outside gene matches: 11. Germline CDR1 and CDR2: SGHAT and FQNNGV. CDR3 length: 20 residues. The CDR3 nucleotides read TGTGCCAGCAGCTTGTTCGGGACAGGGGTCCCCTCCTCTGGGGCCAACGTCCTGACTTTC. Its translation is CASSLFGTGVPSSGANVLTF.

This clonotype was recorded a few times. The gene calls are TRBV30 and TRBJ2-3, with 9 bases lining up with TRBD2. This CDR3 is 15 amino acids long. V was clipped by 4 bases and J by 0 bases; unmatched bases: 5. CDR1 and CDR2 (germline): GTSNPN, SVGIG (reference sequence). In nucleotides, the CDR3 is TGTGCCTGGACCATAGCGGGGGCCAGCACAGATACGCAGTATTTT. Translated, it gives CAWTIAGASTDTQYF.

This clonotype was observed at least ten times. This chain uses TRBV5-5 with TRBJ1-1; TRBD1 agrees at 7 bases. CDR1 and CDR2 (germline): SGHKS, YYEKEE (reference sequence). This CDR3 contains 16 residues. V trimming: 2 bases; J trimming: 4 bases; junction bases outside the gene matches: 11. The CDR3 region has the DNA TGTGCCAGCAGCTTATTGAGGGGTTGGGACAGCACTGAAGCTTTCTTT. Protein sequence: CASSLLRGWDSTEAFF.

The table lists this clonotype with many counts. The chain links TRBV12-3 or TRBV12-4 to TRBJ2-2; no reliable D call. This CDR3 contains 11 residues. Trimming pared 6 bases from V and 7 bases from J, leaving 6 bases between. CDR3 sequence: CASSPRGELFF. The CDR3 region has the DNA TGTGCCAGCAGCCCACGCGGGGAGCTGTTTTTT.

The sample holds many counts of this clonotype. The chain is built from TRBV27 and TRBJ2-1; 10 bases line up with TRBD1. The junction had 2 bases not matched to a gene; V was cut back by 3 bases and J by 3 bases. From germline, CDR1 is MNHEY and CDR2 SMNVEV (reference sequence). The CDR3 has 15 amino acids. The CDR3 sequence: CASSLTGGGYNEQFF. CDR3 DNA sequence: TGTGCCAGCAGTTTGACAGGGGGCGGCTACAATGAGCAGTTCTTC.

This clonotype showed up just a few times. The rearrangement links TRBV7-2 to TRBJ2-1; D ambiguous. V was cut by 5 bases and J by 9 bases, with 11 bases left in between. Germline CDR1 SGHTA, CDR2 FQGNSA. There are 12 residues in the CDR3. CDR3 sequence (DNA): TGTGCCAGCAGCCCCCAGTGGGGTGAGCAGTTCTTC. Translated: CASSPQWGEQFF.

This clonotype appeared many times. The V and J genes are TRBV27 and TRBJ2-7; 10 nucleotides match TRBD1. CDR3 length: 15 residues. Losses at the gene ends were 6 bases for V and 0 bases for J; bases not matched to a gene: 5. Germline V gene data show CDR1 as MNHEY and CDR2 as SMNVEV (reference sequence). The CDR3 DNA sequence: TGTGCCAGCAGGTTGACAGGGGGCCCCTCCTACGAGCAGTACTTC. This sequence encodes CASRLTGGPSYEQYF.

This clonotype appeared a few times. CDR3 protein: CSARPFNEQFF. CDR3 DNA: TGCAGTGCTAGACCGTTTAATGAGCAGTTCTTC. The chain links TRBV20-1 to TRBJ2-1; D gene unclear. There are 11 residues in the CDR3. The V and J ends lost 2 bases and 7 bases respectively, with 6 bases between them. Germline values: CDR1 DFQATT, CDR2 SNEGSKA (reference sequence).

V gene TRBV18 combines with J gene TRBJ2-7; 11 bases match TRBD2. Germline CDR1 reads KGHSH; CDR2 reads LQKENI. J gave up 2 bases and V 3 bases, and 9 bases lay outside the gene matches. This CDR3 region has 17 residues. CDR3 sequence reads: CASSPVFIAGGPYEQYF. CDR3 sequence (DNA): TGTGCCAGCTCACCGGTTTTTATAGCGGGAGGGCCCTACGAGCAGTACTTC.

This clonotype was found many times. This chain uses TRBV5-6 with TRBJ2-3; TRBD1 is a possible D gene (7 bases). The CDR3 totals 17 residues. Trimming shortened V by 4 bases and J by 4 bases, and 22 bases separated the two germline ends. Germline CDR1 and CDR2: SGHDT and YYEEEE. CDR3 residues: CASSLGRDSAFSDTQYF. The CDR3 bases are TGTGCCAGCAGCCTAGGGCGGGACAGCGCGTTCTCAGATACGCAGTATTTT.

The chain combines TRBV7-8 with TRBJ1-1, with D maybe TRBD1 (5 bases). CDR1 is SGHVS, CDR2 FQNEAQ, per germline. Trimming left V 5 bases short and J 6 bases short, with 10 bases between. This CDR3 spans 12 amino acids. The CDR3 loop reads CASSQDTPEAFF. In DNA form, the CDR3 reads TGTGCCAGCAGCCAGGACACTCCTGAAGCTTTCTTT.

In its sample, this clonotype was seen many times. This sequence joins TRBV5-1 and TRBJ1-2, with 8 bases aligning to TRBD1. The CDR3 has 16 residues. CDR1 and CDR2 from the germline V gene are SGHRS and YFSETQ. Trimming removed 0 bases from V and 0 bases from J; junction bases left unmatched: 4. This chain's CDR3 is CASSLDSGGANYGYTF. In DNA form, the CDR3 reads TGCGCCAGCAGCTTGGATTCAGGGGGCGCTAACTATGGCTACACCTTC. The variable domain in full, with the rest retrieved from reference TRBV5-1 and TRBJ1-2, is KAGVTQTPRYLIKTRGQQVTLSCSPISGHRSVSWYQQTPGQGLQFLFEYFSETQRNKGNFPGRFSGRQFSNSRSEMNVSTLELGDSALYLCASSLDSGGANYGYTFGSGTRLTVV.

Concerning this clonotype: A much larger clone is a single base away; this may be a read error. J is TRBJ1-3 and V is TRBV5-4; 7 bases are shared with TRBD1. Trimming removed 3 bases from V and 2 bases from J; junction bases left unmatched: 8. The CDR3 covers 16 residues. The germline V gene has CDR1 SGHNT and CDR2 YYREEE (reference sequence). The CDR3 loop is CASSWAAGGPGNTIYF. The CDR3 DNA reads as TGTGCCAGCAGCTGGGCGGCAGGGGGGCCTGGAAACACCATATATTTT.

This clonotype was seen only a few times. CDR3 loop: CASLAGVSAYNEQFF. DNA of the CDR3: TGTGCCTCTCTAGCGGGGGTATCGGCTTACAATGAGCAGTTCTTC. The chain recombines TRBV28 with TRBJ2-1; 10 bases line up with TRBD2. The CDR3 has 15 residues. With 11 bases clipped from V and 4 bases from J, the junction kept 11 bases outside the gene matches. Per the germline V gene, CDR1 is MDHEN and CDR2 is SYDVKM.

This clonotype was seen many times. This chain uses TRBV11-3 with TRBJ2-1; D might be TRBD1 or TRBD2, each matching 6 bases. Trimming cost V 4 bases and J 8 bases, with 18 bases left between them. The CDR3 loop spans 15 amino acids. Per germline, CDR1 SGHNT and CDR2 YENEEA. The CDR3 region has the DNA TGTGCCAGCAGCTCCAGGGGACTCGGCAGAGATGAGCAGTTCTTC. Residues: CASSSRGLGRDEQFF.

This clonotype was counted at least ten times. The rearrangement links TRBV12-3 or TRBV12-4 to TRBJ1-5; TRBD1 agrees at 7 bases. After removal of 3 bases from V and 6 bases from J, the junction contained 5 bases not matched to a gene. CDR3 length equals 14 residues. The CDR3 DNA sequence: TGTGCCAGCAGTTTCCCAGGGGGGGGTCAGCCCCAGCATTTT. Protein: CASSFPGGGQPQHF.

The chain uses TRBV30 and TRBJ1-4, with 7 bases fitting TRBD1. Trimming took 0 bases from V and 4 from J; bases not matched to a gene: 2. The CDR3 runs to 14 residues. The germline V gene encodes CDR1 GTSNPN and CDR2 SVGIG (reference sequence). CDR3 in amino acids: CAWSVGTVNEKLFF. The CDR3 region has the DNA TGTGCCTGGAGTGTCGGGACAGTTAATGAAAAACTGTTTTTT. The full variable domain, completed using reference TRBV30 and TRBJ1-4, is SQTIHQWPATLVQPVGSPLSLECTVEGTSNPNLYWYRQAAGRGLQLLFYSVGIGQISSEVPQNLSASRPQDRQFILSSKKLLLSDSGFYLCAWSVGTVNEKLFFGSGTQLSVL.

At least ten counts were recorded for this clonotype. The gene calls are TRBV12-3 or TRBV12-4 and TRBJ2-1; D unclear. V was trimmed by 0 bases and J by 12 bases, leaving 6 bases between them. This CDR3 is 11 amino acids long. As DNA, the CDR3 is TGTGCCAGCAGTTTAGCCAGTGCGCAGTTCTTC. Translating it yields CASSLASAQFF.

This clonotype was found many times. The chain joins TRBV7-2 to TRBJ1-4; TRBD1 is a possible D gene (5 bases). Trimming left V 5 bases short and J 8 bases short, with 12 bases between. CDR1 is SGHTA and CDR2 is FQGNSA in the germline V gene. This CDR3 has 13 amino acids. The CDR3 sequence: CASSPIRQEKLFF. The CDR3 DNA is TGTGCCAGCAGCCCTATACGACAGGAAAAACTGTTTTTT.

Regarding this clonotype: A much larger clonotype is one base distant, so this may be a read error. The V call is TRBV7-6, the J call TRBJ2-1; no reliable D call. Per the germline V gene, CDR1 is SGHVS and CDR2 is FNYEAQ. The CDR3 totals 14 residues. The chain's CDR3 is CASSHPYRTNEPFF. The CDR3 coding sequence is TGTGCCAGCAGCCACCCCTATAGGACCAATGAGCCGTTCTTC.

The CDR3 loop reads CASSITSGETQYF. DNA of the CDR3: TGCGCCAGCAGCATTACTAGCGGAGAGACCCAGTACTTC. V gene TRBV5-1 combines with J gene TRBJ2-5; 8 nucleotides line up with TRBD2. Losses at the gene ends were 4 bases for V and 4 bases for J; bases not matched to a gene: 3. Germline V gives CDR1 SGHRS, CDR2 YFSETQ. The CDR3 has 13 residues.

There are a few counts of this clonotype. V gene TRBV20-1 combines with J gene TRBJ1-2, with a tentative D call TRBD1 (5 bases). V was pared by 1 base and J by 8 bases, with 20 bases between. CDR3 size: 15 residues. Germline V gene data show CDR1 as DFQATT and CDR2 as SNEGSKA (reference sequence). CDR3 sequence (DNA): TGCAGTGCTAGAGTGATATGGACGGGGGAGGAGGGCTACACCTTC. The encoded protein is CSARVIWTGEEGYTF.

Of note for this clonotype: This may arise from a read error, as a much more abundant clone is one base away. Here the CDR3 reads CAITEGAQGNQPQHF. DNA of the CDR3: TGTGCCATCACTGAAGGGGCCCAGGGGAATCAGCCCCAGCATTTT. The chain has TRBV10-3 and TRBJ1-5, with D possibly TRBD1 on 6 matching bases. Trimming left V 7 bases short and J 4 bases short, with 17 bases between. The CDR3 runs to 15 residues. Germline CDR1 reads ENHRY; CDR2 reads SYGVKD.